Below, 10 T cell receptor beta chains from the same sample are listed, as sequenced in a study of OX40 agonist ivuxolimab in advanced cancers. Data came from immunoSEQ multiplex PCR; TCRdb stores just in-frame clones and leaves some out. The table lists about 82,000 clones, 70% to 90% of them singletons. The sample in question was CD4+ or CD8+ T cells sorted from blood, obtained in a trial of the OX40 agonist ivuxolimab. These receptors were collected from an adult with an advanced solid tumor such as melanoma, head and neck, liver or kidney cancer.

This clone is termed medium-sized. CDR3 region: CASRTGESQGYTF. Here the CDR3 DNA reads TGTGCCAGCAGGACAGGGGAATCCCAGGGCTACACCTTC. J is TRBJ1-2 and V is TRBV2; 8 nucleotides agree with TRBD1. Looked up from germline, CDR1 is SNHLY and CDR2 is FYNNEI. This CDR3 spans 13 amino acids. The V and J ends lost 6 bases and 8 bases, in that order; junction bases with no gene match: 8.

The chain recombines TRBV9 with TRBJ1-2; TRBD1 is a possible D gene (5 bases). The CDR3 runs to 15 residues. The germline V and J ends were trimmed by 0 bases and 8 bases, with 17 bases remaining between them. Germline V gene lookup returns CDR1 SGDLS and CDR2 YYNGEE. The CDR3 protein is CASSVATGGIYGYTF. CDR3 sequence (DNA): TGTGCCAGCAGCGTAGCTACAGGCGGAATTTACGGCTACACCTTC.

The chain uses TRBV5-1 and TRBJ2-7; D unclear. The CDR3 covers 13 residues. Trimming shortened V by 4 bases and J by 4 bases, and 12 bases separated the two germline ends. Germline values: CDR1 SGHRS, CDR2 YFSETQ. The CDR3 loop reads CASSPSIGYEQYF. CDR3 bases: TGCGCCAGCAGCCCTTCGATAGGATACGAGCAGTACTTC.

This chain links TRBV5-6 with TRBJ2-3; 10 bases align to TRBD2. J gave up 0 bases and V 4 bases, and 5 bases lay outside the gene matches. The CDR3 sequence is 16 residues long. CDR1 is SGHDT, CDR2 YYEEEE, per germline. The CDR3 spells CASSSGTSASTDTQYF. The CDR3 nucleotides read TGTGCCAGCAGCAGCGGGACTAGCGCTAGCACAGATACGCAGTATTTT.

The chain uses TRBV30 and TRBJ1-2; D uncertain. V lost 5 bases, J lost 7 bases, and 17 bases lay in between. Germline V gene data show CDR1 as GTSNPN and CDR2 as SVGIG (reference sequence). The CDR3 spans 13 residues. Here the CDR3 reads CAWGRQATTGYTF. Here the CDR3 DNA reads TGTGCCTGGGGGAGGCAGGCAACTACTGGCTACACCTTC.

The chain is built from TRBV29-1 and TRBJ1-2; perhaps TRBD1 as D (5 bases). The CDR3 runs 12 residues. Germline CDR1 SQVTM, CDR2 ANQGSEA. The V and J ends lost 2 bases and 7 bases respectively, with 11 bases between them. The CDR3 nucleotides are TGCAGCGTTGAACGGCAGGGCCCTGGCTACACCTTC. This encodes CSVERQGPGYTF.

J is TRBJ2-1 and V is TRBV7-9; TRBD2 is a possible D gene (6 bases). The ends were cut back, 5 bases at V and 4 bases at J, with 21 bases in the middle. The CDR3 spans 17 residues. Germline-derived CDR1 and CDR2 are SEHNR and FQNEAQ (reference sequence). The CDR3 nucleotides are TGTGCCAGCAGCCGGCGGGACCGCGAAACCCTTTACAATGAGCAGTTCTTC. Translation gives CASSRRDRETLYNEQFF.

The table lists this clone with a few counts. The rearrangement joins TRBV21-1 to TRBJ2-1; the listed D gene, TRBD2, was not tested against the DNA. TRBV21-1 is tagged as a pseudogene. The CDR3 has 15 amino acids. Here the CDR3 DNA reads TGTGCCAGCAGCAAAGCAGAACTAGCCCGAGCGGAGCAGTTCTTC. It yields the protein CASSKAELARAEQFF.

This clone has only one observation. The chain carries TRBV7-2 and TRBJ2-3, with D perhaps assigned TRBD1 or TRBD2 (5 bases each). CDR1 and CDR2 (germline): SGHTA, FQGNSA. This CDR3 contains 14 residues. V was clipped by 3 bases and J by 2 bases, with 9 bases between them. The chain's CDR3 is CASSFSGTTDTQYF. In DNA, the CDR3 is TGTGCCAGCAGCTTCTCCGGGACCACAGATACGCAGTATTTT. The full variable domain, with the rest looked up from reference TRBV7-2 and TRBJ2-3, is GAGVSQSPSNKVTEKGKDVELRCDPISGHTALYWYRQSLGQGLEFLIYFQGNSAPDKSGLPSDRFSAERTGGSVSTLTIQRTQQEDSAVYLCASSFSGTTDTQYFGPGTRLTVL.

V gene TRBV11-2 combines with J gene TRBJ2-7, with 10 nucleotides matching TRBD1. Unmatched junction bases numbered 6, after V lost 5 bases and J lost 5 bases. Germline-derived CDR1 and CDR2 are SGHAT and FQNNGV. The CDR3 sequence is 14 residues long. CDR3 nucleotides: TGTGCCAGCAGCCTGGACAGGGGGGTCCACGAGCAGTACTTC. This codes for CASSLDRGVHEQYF. Full variable domain (rest looked up from reference TRBV11-2 and TRBJ2-7): EAGVAQSPRYKIIEKRQSVAFWCNPISGHATLYWYQQILGQGPKLLIQFQNNGVVDDSQLPKDRFSAERLKGVDSTLKIQPAKLEDSAVYLCASSLDRGVHEQYFGPGTRLTVT.